A single sample is the source of the 3 T cell receptor beta chains below, sequenced in a study of identical twins. MiXCR was run by TCRdb on the 5' RACE reads, yielding one entry per CDR3 protein. The sample carries about 300,000 distinct CDR3 sequences, more than 9% recorded once. The same data also contributed to another study, on yellow fever vaccine responses in identical twins.

The specimen sequenced was CD8+ T cells sorted from blood. These receptors all stem from a woman between 18 and 30 years old in good health.

The CDR3 loop is CATSRVVNQPQHF. CDR3 DNA: TGTGCCACCAGCAGAGTTGTAAATCAGCCCCAGCATTTT. This chain joins TRBV15 and TRBJ1-5; unclear D gene. The V gene lost 1 base and the J gene lost 4 bases, with 5 bases spanning the gap. Germline lookup yields CDR1 LNHNV and CDR2 YYDKDF (reference sequence). The CDR3 extends over 13 amino acids.

This clonotype was observed a handful of times. The rearrangement joins TRBV7-6 to TRBJ2-1; maybe TRBD1 (6 bases). The length of the CDR3 is 15 residues. Per the germline V gene, CDR1 is SGHVS and CDR2 is FNYEAQ. V was trimmed by 5 bases and J by 1 base, leaving 12 bases between them. The CDR3 region is CASSRKDSSYNEQFF. The CDR3 DNA reads TGTGCCAGCAGCCGGAAGGACAGTTCCTACAATGAGCAGTTCTTC.

This clonotype was seen a few times. This chain joins TRBV20-1 and TRBJ2-7; TRBD2 agrees at 7 bases. CDR1 and CDR2 (germline): DFQATT, SNEGSKA (reference sequence). The trim removed 5 bases at V and 2 bases at J, leaving 6 bases unmatched. The CDR3 spans 13 residues. The CDR3 reads CSARGDPTYEQYF. The DNA for the CDR3 is TGCAGTGCTCGGGGGGATCCCACCTACGAGCAGTACTTC.